The rows below give T cell receptor beta chains drawn from one sample of a study of T cell repertoires in cytomegalovirus infection. In TCRdb, the reads were re-called with MiXCR into one record per CDR3 protein. The table shows about 130,000 distinct CDR3 sequences, with under 30% occurring only once. These TCRs are of unknown antigen specificity. Material for sequencing was PBMCs, sequenced either directly or after in vitro stimulation (not recorded which). These receptors were taken from a human donor in good health (CMV status not recorded). Some clones in this sample may be carry-over from other donors' samples. Each CDR3 is given with its conserved first and last residue.

v_call: TRBV11-2; cdr3_length: 13; j_call: TRBJ2-4; cdr3_aa: CASSPGPMDIQYF
v_call: TRBV6-5; cdr3_length: 16; j_call: TRBJ2-3; cdr3_aa: CASSYSRSSHTDTQYF
v_call: TRBV7-2; cdr3_length: 13; j_call: TRBJ2-1; cdr3_aa: CASSFDLLHEQFF
v_call: TRBV4-2; cdr3_length: 22; j_call: TRBJ2-1; cdr3_aa: CASSQVLRTGTSEQSSYNEQFF
v_call: TRBV27; cdr3_length: 14; j_call: TRBJ2-5; cdr3_aa: CASRRSGGGETQYF
v_call: TRBV7-2; cdr3_length: 15; j_call: TRBJ2-7; cdr3_aa: CASSLEASGPYEQYF
v_call: TRBV10-3; cdr3_length: 12; j_call: TRBJ1-1; cdr3_aa: CAISTGGAEAFF
v_call: TRBV7-2; cdr3_length: 15; j_call: TRBJ2-1; cdr3_aa: CASSLARGSYNEQFF
v_call: TRBV24-1; cdr3_length: 11; j_call: TRBJ2-3; cdr3_aa: CATSFTDTQYF
v_call: TRBV5-1; cdr3_length: 15; j_call: TRBJ1-2; cdr3_aa: CASSSGHRLRYGYTF
v_call: TRBV20-1; cdr3_length: 15; j_call: TRBJ2-7; cdr3_aa: CSARDLLIGSYEQYF
v_call: TRBV19; cdr3_length: 13; j_call: TRBJ2-1; cdr3_aa: CASSIMGYNEQFF
v_call: TRBV7-9; cdr3_length: 13; j_call: TRBJ2-5; cdr3_aa: CATPRERSETQYF
v_call: TRBV7-2; cdr3_length: 14; j_call: TRBJ1-1; cdr3_aa: CASSPGRGGTEAFF
v_call: TRBV15; cdr3_length: 13; j_call: TRBJ1-4; cdr3_aa: CATSRDRAEKLFF
v_call: TRBV10-3; cdr3_length: 15; j_call: TRBJ1-6; cdr3_aa: CAISEAGVYNSPLHF